Sequencing of this T cell receptor (beta chain) was carried out in a study of cytomegalovirus exposure and HLA in healthy donors. Study outcomes and limitations: It has been reported that TCR beta sequences accurately predicted the HLA-A and HLA-B alleles of most subjects. The study flagged some 180 TCR beta chains as cytomegalovirus-associated.

CDR1 and CDR2 (germline): SGHRS, YFSETQ. Unmatched junction bases numbered 2, after V lost 4 bases and J lost 6 bases. The CDR3 is 13 residues long. PCR primers comprised 60 Vbeta and 13 Jbeta primers. Only in-frame clones appear in the TCRdb table, and some are missing; sequencing was by immunoSEQ multiplex PCR. Of about 130,000 clones listed, roughly 85% are singletons. About this clone itself: The antigen is unknown.

Sequencing was carried out using PBMCs. The rearrangement uses TRBV5-1 and TRBJ1-4; 8 bases agree with TRBD1. The receptor was isolated from a middle-aged man in good health and CMV-seropositive. The CDR3 spells CASSPGQDEKLFF. In DNA, the CDR3 is TGCGCCAGCAGCCCGGGACAGGATGAAAAACTGTTTTTT.